This passage covers 11 T cell receptor beta chains from one sample sequenced in a study of memory CD8 T cells in hepatitis C reinfection. Measured with immunoSEQ multiplex PCR; TCRdb has only the in-frame clones, and not every one. Of 45,000 to 50,000 clones listed, roughly 87% are singletons. As for time point: late/post reinfection, 12 to 24 weeks after detection. No in vitro expansion preceded TCR sequencing of the sorted cells. The sample was naive CD8+ T cells sorted from blood. Receptors originate from a man younger than 35 with hepatitis C virus infection.

The gene calls are TRBV5-1 and TRBJ2-1; 8 bases are a match to TRBD2. Germline-derived CDR1 and CDR2 are SGHRS and YFSETQ. The CDR3 runs 14 residues. V trimming: 8 bases; J trimming: 2 bases; junction bases outside the gene matches: 6. CDR3 nucleotide sequence: TGCGCCAGTTCCCGCGGGGGGACCTACAATGAGCAGTTCTTC. This sequence encodes CASSRGGTYNEQFF.

The CDR3 reads CASSSGLVGTGELFF. For the CDR3, the DNA is TGTGCCAGCAGCTCAGGACTAGTCGGAACCGGGGAGCTGTTTTTT. This chain joins TRBV7-9 and TRBJ2-2; 7 nucleotides agree with TRBD2. Germline values: CDR1 SEHNR, CDR2 FQNEAQ (reference sequence). The CDR3 has 15 residues. With 4 bases clipped from V and 5 bases from J, the junction kept 7 bases outside the gene matches.

The chain combines TRBV7-9 with TRBJ2-3; maybe TRBD2 (6 bases). Per germline, CDR1 SEHNR and CDR2 FQNEAQ (reference sequence). Trimming took off 5 bases at V and 3 bases at J, with 21 bases between the two ends. The CDR3 consists of 17 residues. The CDR3 loop is CASSAVPGGEVTDTQYF. CDR3 coding DNA: TGTGCCAGCAGCGCGGTCCCCGGAGGGGAGGTGACAGATACGCAGTATTTT.

The V call is TRBV27, the J call TRBJ2-1, with TRBD2 identical over 10 bases. Trimming cost V 3 bases and J 6 bases; bases outside gene matches: 2. This CDR3 has 14 residues. In germline, CDR1 is MNHEY, CDR2 SMNVEV (reference sequence). The CDR3 protein is CASSLSGRANEQFF. The CDR3 DNA follows: TGTGCCAGCAGTTTGAGCGGGAGGGCCAATGAGCAGTTCTTC.

The chain recombines TRBV7-9 with TRBJ1-2, with D hard to call. The CDR3 sequence is 14 residues long. Germline V gives CDR1 SEHNR, CDR2 FQNEAQ (reference sequence). V shed 5 bases and J shed 6 bases, with 16 bases lying between them. The CDR3 region is CASSIGRAEDGYTF. The CDR3, as DNA: TGTGCCAGCAGCATTGGACGGGCGGAGGATGGCTACACCTTC.

The chain carries TRBV7-6 and TRBJ1-1; 7 positions match TRBD1. The J segment lost 2 bases and the V segment lost 5 bases, leaving 8 bases of the junction unmatched. The CDR3 totals 15 residues. Germline V gives CDR1 SGHVS, CDR2 FNYEAQ. The CDR3 sequence: CASSQDGQVNTEAFF. CDR3 in DNA: TGTGCCAGCAGCCAAGACGGACAGGTCAACACTGAAGCTTTCTTT.

The chain uses TRBV19 and TRBJ2-5, with 8 bases fitting TRBD2. The CDR3 has 14 amino acids. V shed 10 bases, J shed 1 base, and the junction held 8 bases outside the gene matches. CDR1 and CDR2 (germline): LNHDA, SQIVND (reference sequence). The CDR3 is CATGGRGVQETQYF. DNA of the CDR3: TGTGCCACGGGAGGGCGGGGGGTCCAAGAGACCCAGTACTTC.

The chain joins TRBV6-1 to TRBJ1-5; D is perhaps TRBD1 (6 bases). Per germline, CDR1 MNHNS and CDR2 SASEGT. The CDR3 spans 14 residues. Between the trimmed V and J ends, which lost 5 bases and 2 bases, there was a span of 10 bases. The CDR3 nucleotides are TGTGCCAGCAGTACAGGGTACGGCAATCAGCCCCAGCATTTT. It yields the protein CASSTGYGNQPQHF.

The rearrangement joins TRBV6-1 to TRBJ2-3, with D perhaps matching TRBD2 (6 bases). This CDR3 has 15 residues. CDR1 is MNHNS and CDR2 is SASEGT in the germline V gene. V gave up 8 bases and J gave up 0 bases, with 15 bases separating them. CDR3 amino acids: CASRQAGQSTDTQYF. The CDR3 DNA sequence: TGTGCCAGCCGGCAGGCGGGGCAAAGCACAGATACGCAGTATTTT.

This sequence joins TRBV4-1 and TRBJ1-2, with D possibly TRBD1 on 5 matching bases. V lost 3 bases and J 6 bases, leaving 17 bases between the germline ends. The CDR3 is 15 amino acids. CDR1 and CDR2 (germline): MGHRA, YSYEKL. The CDR3 region is CASSHLPLRAHGYTF. The CDR3 coding sequence is TGCGCCAGCAGCCACCTGCCCCTCAGGGCCCATGGCTACACCTTC.

V usage is TRBV7-2 and J usage is TRBJ1-6; the match to TRBD1 covers 11 bases. CDR3 size: 17 residues. Trimming at V came to 5 bases and at J to 7 bases, leaving 10 bases not matched to a gene. CDR1 is SGHTA and CDR2 is FQGNSA in the germline V gene. CDR3 amino acids: CASSHGWDRGINSPLHF. The DNA of the CDR3 is TGTGCCAGCAGCCACGGGTGGGACAGGGGGATCAATTCACCCCTCCACTTT.